The 30 T cell receptor beta chains below all came from one sample that was sequenced in a study of cytomegalovirus exposure and HLA in healthy donors (dated by TCRdb to the late 2010s). To prepare the library, the immunoSEQ multiplex PCR assay was applied. For the multiplex PCR, a mixture combining 60 forward primers for TCR Vbeta segments and 13 reverse primers for TCR Jbeta segments was used. TCRdb carries this immuneACCESS record with in-frame sequences only. Its versions omit some clonotypes, under half of them owing to an unresolved V gene in the studies checked, with the rest unexplained. The sample table holds about 160,000 clones, of which roughly three quarters were seen once. The top ten constitute approximately 1.4% of the sample. Specimen: PBMCs. The receptors shown here come from a man between 60 and 75 years old in good health and CMV-seronegative.

The rearrangement joins TRBV5-8 to TRBJ2-2, with 7 nucleotides matching TRBD1. Trimming cost V 4 bases and J 2 bases; bases outside gene matches: 11. The CDR3 covers 17 residues. Germline V CDR1 and CDR2: SGHTS, YDEGEE. The CDR3 region is CASSAVWDRSNTGELFF. CDR3 bases: TGTGCCAGCAGCGCTGTCTGGGACAGAAGCAACACCGGGGAGCTGTTTTTT.

The V gene is TRBV7-8, the J gene TRBJ2-2, with D perhaps matching TRBD2 (5 bases). V lost 2 bases, J lost 4 bases, and 26 bases lay in between. The CDR3 extends over 20 amino acids. Germline values: CDR1 SGHVS, CDR2 FQNEAQ. The DNA for the CDR3 is TGTGCCAGCAGCTTAATCCTACGCGGCCACATCCCGGCGGGCACCGGGGAGCTGTTTTTT. This sequence encodes CASSLILRGHIPAGTGELFF.

The rearrangement uses TRBV6-1 and TRBJ2-7, with unresolved D. Germline assignment: CDR1 MNHNS and CDR2 SASEGT. The V and J ends lost 1 base and 3 bases respectively, with 4 bases between them. The CDR3 has 12 amino acids. The CDR3 coding sequence is TGTGCCAGCAGTGAAGGCGTCTACGAGCAGTACTTC. Its translation: CASSEGVYEQYF.

The chain combines TRBV30 with TRBJ2-7; D is uncertain. Per germline, CDR1 GTSNPN and CDR2 SVGIG (reference sequence). V was clipped by 0 bases and J by 2 bases, with 14 bases between them. CDR3 length: 15 residues. The CDR3 loop reads CAWSVGWRLTYEQYF. Written as DNA, the CDR3 is TGTGCCTGGAGTGTGGGCTGGCGTTTAACCTACGAGCAGTACTTC.

For the CDR3, the DNA is TGCGCCAGCAGCCAAGATACGGACAGGGGGCGTGAAACTGAAGCTTTCTTT. It codes for CASSQDTDRGRETEAFF. The chain uses TRBV4-3 and TRBJ1-1; 11 bases fit TRBD1. From germline, CDR1 is LGHNA and CDR2 YSLEER. With V trimmed by 0 bases and J by 5 bases, 8 bases remained unmatched. The CDR3 consists of 17 residues.

Notes on this clone: Other DNA sequences in this specimen translate into the identical CDR3. This sequence joins TRBV19 and TRBJ1-1, with D maybe TRBD1 (6 bases). The CDR3 contains 12 residues. Per germline, CDR1 LNHDA and CDR2 SQIVND (reference sequence). Deletions cut 8 bases from V and 7 bases from J, with 14 bases between. The CDR3 region has the DNA TGTGCCAGTTCTCCTCGGGACAATGAAGCTTTCTTT. Translated, it gives CASSPRDNEAFF.

V gene TRBV4-1 combines with J gene TRBJ2-1; 8 bases agree with TRBD2. The CDR3 covers 17 residues. Germline V gene lookup returns CDR1 MGHRA and CDR2 YSYEKL. The V gene end was trimmed by 0 bases and the J gene end by 0 bases; junction bases not matched to a gene: 4. CDR3 amino acids: CASSQELAATSYNEQFF. CDR3 bases: TGCGCCAGCAGCCAAGAACTAGCGGCCACCTCCTACAATGAGCAGTTCTTC.

This clone came up a few times. This rearrangement joins TRBV6-1 to TRBJ2-1; D may be TRBD2 (7 bases). The V gene's germline CDR1 is MNHNS and CDR2 SASEGT. CDR3 length equals 14 residues. V was clipped by 6 bases and J by 8 bases, with 17 bases between them. The CDR3 nucleotides are TGTGCCAGCAGGGCCCTTGGGGGGGGCGATGAGCAGTTCTTC. Translation: CASRALGGGDEQFF.

The V and J genes are TRBV10-3 and TRBJ2-3, with 12 bases that match TRBD2. Per the germline V gene, CDR1 is ENHRY and CDR2 is SYGVKD. V lost 6 bases, J lost 1 base, and 8 bases stayed unmatched. This CDR3 has 17 residues. CDR3 protein: CAIRGSSGGAGTDTQYF. The CDR3 DNA is TGTGCCATCAGGGGGTCTAGCGGGGGGGCAGGCACAGATACGCAGTATTTT.

The genes are TRBV28 and TRBJ1-5, with 9 bases aligning to TRBD1. Trimming removed 5 bases from V and 5 bases from J; junction bases left unmatched: 4. Germline V CDR1 and CDR2: MDHEN, SYDVKM. The CDR3 consists of 14 residues. This CDR3 reads CASSIGTGYQPQHF. The CDR3 nucleotides read TGTGCCAGCAGTATCGGGACAGGGTATCAGCCCCAGCATTTT.

V gene TRBV27 combines with J gene TRBJ2-7; 8 nucleotides line up with TRBD1. Germline V gene sequence: CDR1 MNHEY, CDR2 SMNVEV (reference sequence). CDR3 length equals 13 residues. V dropped 8 bases and J dropped 3; count of bases not matched to a gene: 6. CDR3 loop: CASQRTGSYEQYF. CDR3 DNA sequence: TGTGCCAGCCAAAGGACAGGGAGCTACGAGCAGTACTTC.

The chain uses TRBV25-1 and TRBJ1-2; 8 bases match TRBD1. Looked up from germline, CDR1 is MGHDK and CDR2 is SYGVNS. J gave up 8 bases and V 5 bases, and 13 bases lay outside the gene matches. The CDR3 covers 15 residues. The CDR3 DNA reads TGTGCCAGCAGTAAGGAGGTGCAGGGGGCTGGAGGCTACACCTTC. Amino acids: CASSKEVQGAGGYTF.

This clone appeared a single time. This chain uses TRBV5-1 with TRBJ2-3, with 8 bases matching TRBD1. The CDR3 contains 15 residues. J was trimmed by 0 bases and V by 3 bases; bases with no gene match: 3. Germline CDR1 SGHRS, CDR2 YFSETQ. The CDR3 DNA reads TGCGCCAGCAGCTACTACAGGGGGAGCACAGATACGCAGTATTTT. Residues: CASSYYRGSTDTQYF.

V gene TRBV7-2 combines with J gene TRBJ2-7; 7 bases fit TRBD2. J lost 6 bases, V lost 5 bases, and 13 bases had no gene match. Germline values: CDR1 SGHTA, CDR2 FQGNSA. The CDR3 runs 15 residues. CDR3 sequence reads: CASSPPRTRIGEQYF. In nucleotides, the CDR3 is TGTGCCAGCAGCCCCCCCCGGACTAGGATTGGCGAGCAGTACTTC. The full variable domain, in which reference TRBV7-2 and TRBJ2-7 provide the parts outside the CDR3, is GAGVSQSPSNKVTEKGKDVELRCDPISGHTALYWYRQSLGQGLEFLIYFQGNSAPDKSGLPSDRFSAERTGGSVSTLTIQRTQQEDSAVYLCASSPPRTRIGEQYFGPGTRLTVT.

The V call is TRBV2, the J call TRBJ2-5; weak D call: TRBD1 (5 bases). Looked up from germline, CDR1 is SNHLY and CDR2 is FYNNEI. V was clipped by 4 bases and J by 1 base, with 7 bases between them. The CDR3 is 13 residues long. The chain's CDR3 is CASSVDSQETQYF. CDR3 bases: TGTGCCAGCAGTGTCGACAGCCAAGAGACCCAGTACTTC.

The V gene is TRBV27, the J gene TRBJ1-2; D might be TRBD1 (5 bases). Trimming left V 2 bases short and J 7 bases short, with 14 bases between. Looked up from germline, CDR1 is MNHEY and CDR2 is SMNVEV (reference sequence). The CDR3 runs 14 residues. The CDR3 here is CASSLGRAIGGYTF. The CDR3 nucleotides are TGTGCCAGCAGTTTAGGCAGGGCAATAGGTGGCTACACCTTC.

The V and J genes are TRBV5-1 and TRBJ2-3, with TRBD1 identical over 10 bases. This CDR3 spans 15 amino acids. Germline values: CDR1 SGHRS, CDR2 YFSETQ. V lost 4 bases to trimming and J lost 2 bases; unmatched junction nucleotides: 4. The CDR3 nucleotides read TGCGCCAGCAGCCCGGACAGGGGGATCACAGATACGCAGTATTTT. This codes for CASSPDRGITDTQYF. The entire variable domain, with the rest obtained from reference TRBV5-1 and TRBJ2-3, is as follows: KAGVTQTPRYLIKTRGQQVTLSCSPISGHRSVSWYQQTPGQGLQFLFEYFSETQRNKGNFPGRFSGRQFSNSRSEMNVSTLELGDSALYLCASSPDRGITDTQYFGPGTRLTVL.

The chain carries TRBV29-1 and TRBJ2-5; TRBD2 aligns across 11 bases. Looked up from germline, CDR1 is SQVTM and CDR2 is ANQGSEA. Losses at the gene ends were 6 bases for V and 4 bases for J; bases not matched to a gene: 10. This CDR3 comprises 15 residues. CDR3 DNA: TGCAGCGTCGCACTAGCGGGGGTCGGGAGAGAGACCCAGTACTTC. Encoded protein: CSVALAGVGRETQYF.

The count of this clone is one. V gene TRBV6-5 combines with J gene TRBJ1-1, with 8 nucleotides matching TRBD1. With 3 bases clipped from V and 6 bases from J, the junction kept 6 bases outside the gene matches. From germline, CDR1 is MNHEY and CDR2 SVGAGI. CDR3 size: 14 residues. CDR3 sequence: CASSYFQGAAEAFF. Here the CDR3 DNA reads TGTGCCAGCAGTTATTTCCAGGGGGCCGCTGAAGCTTTCTTT.

In nucleotides, the CDR3 is TGTGCCAGCTCACCCCGGGACAGGGTATCGGGGACCCAGTACTTC. This encodes CASSPRDRVSGTQYF. The rearrangement uses TRBV18 and TRBJ2-5; 9 bases match TRBD1. Looked up from germline, CDR1 is KGHSH and CDR2 is LQKENI. CDR3 length: 15 residues. Trimming removed 3 bases from V and 7 bases from J; junction bases left unmatched: 9.

The J gene is TRBJ2-7, the V gene TRBV10-3; D not resolved. The V end lost 3 bases, the J end lost 0 bases, and 6 bases lay between the germline ends. The CDR3 totals 13 residues. CDR1 and CDR2 from the germline V gene are ENHRY and SYGVKD. Here the CDR3 DNA reads TGTGCCATCAGTGAAGACAACTCCTACGAGCAGTACTTC. Encoded protein: CAISEDNSYEQYF.

The chain uses TRBV2 and TRBJ2-3; TRBD2 aligns across 7 bases. V shed 8 bases, J shed 0 bases, and the junction held 11 bases outside the gene matches. CDR3 length: 16 residues. Germline assignment: CDR1 SNHLY and CDR2 FYNNEI. This CDR3 reads CASRIGGRASTDTQYF. The DNA for the CDR3 is TGTGCCAGCCGGATCGGGGGGAGGGCTAGCACAGATACGCAGTATTTT.

This CDR3 is CASSRNGRANGEQFF. As DNA, the CDR3 is TGTGCCAGCAGTCGTAACGGGAGGGCGAACGGTGAGCAGTTCTTC. The gene calls are TRBV9 and TRBJ2-1; 8 nucleotides match TRBD2. The ends lost 5 bases at V and 9 bases at J; junction bases unmatched: 13. From germline, CDR1 is SGDLS and CDR2 YYNGEE. The CDR3 runs 15 residues.

J is TRBJ2-5 and V is TRBV11-2; D is uncertain. With 2 bases removed from V and 4 bases from J, the gap between germline ends came to 11 bases. Germline-derived CDR1 and CDR2 are SGHAT and FQNNGV. CDR3 length: 14 amino acids. The CDR3 sequence: CASSLIAASETQYF. CDR3 in DNA: TGTGCCAGCAGCTTAATCGCGGCCTCAGAGACCCAGTACTTC.

The CDR3, as DNA: TGTGCCAGCAGCTATGACAGGGCTCGAGAGCAGTACTTC. Its translation is CASSYDRAREQYF. This rearrangement joins TRBV5-8 to TRBJ2-7, with TRBD1 matching over 7 bases. Germline lookup yields CDR1 SGHTS and CDR2 YDEGEE. Unmatched junction bases numbered 7, after V lost 3 bases and J lost 7 bases. There are 13 residues in the CDR3.

V is TRBV6-1 and J is TRBJ2-5; D gene ambiguous. The V and J ends lost 4 bases and 5 bases respectively, with 11 bases between them. The length of the CDR3 is 13 residues. The germline V gene encodes CDR1 MNHNS and CDR2 SASEGT. The CDR3, as DNA: TGTGCCAGCAGTGGAGAAGAGATTGAGACCCAGTACTTC. It codes for CASSGEEIETQYF.

The chain is built from TRBV29-1 and TRBJ1-1; D unresolved. Trimming removed 4 bases at V and 1 base at J, with 7 bases between. Germline CDR1 is SQVTM and CDR2 is ANQGSEA. The CDR3 has 12 amino acids. The CDR3 region is CSVVLANTEAFF. Here the CDR3 DNA reads TGCAGCGTTGTTTTAGCGAACACTGAAGCTTTCTTT.

This clone was detected only a few times. V usage is TRBV9 and J usage is TRBJ2-5; a weak D match, TRBD2 (6 bases). This CDR3 is 15 amino acids long. The germline V gene encodes CDR1 SGDLS and CDR2 YYNGEE. V gave up 3 bases and J gave up 4 bases, with 16 bases separating them. The CDR3 bases are TGTGCCAGCAGCGCCCAAGGACTAATCAGAGAGACCCAGTACTTC. It yields the protein CASSAQGLIRETQYF.

The V call is TRBV10-2, the J call TRBJ1-5; D might be TRBD1 (6 bases). The CDR3 has 12 amino acids. The germline V and J ends were trimmed by 6 bases and 13 bases, with 16 bases remaining between them. From germline, CDR1 is WSHSY and CDR2 SAAADI. The CDR3 nucleotides read TGCGCCAGCAGGGGGGTAAGGGACACACAGCATTTT. This sequence encodes CASRGVRDTQHF.

The chain is built from TRBV2 and TRBJ2-7; possible D gene TRBD2, 6 bases. This CDR3 comprises 11 residues. Germline V CDR1 and CDR2: SNHLY, FYNNEI. CDR3 nucleotides: TGTGCGACCGGGGGAGGCTACGAGCAGTACTTC. Its translation: CATGGGYEQYF.